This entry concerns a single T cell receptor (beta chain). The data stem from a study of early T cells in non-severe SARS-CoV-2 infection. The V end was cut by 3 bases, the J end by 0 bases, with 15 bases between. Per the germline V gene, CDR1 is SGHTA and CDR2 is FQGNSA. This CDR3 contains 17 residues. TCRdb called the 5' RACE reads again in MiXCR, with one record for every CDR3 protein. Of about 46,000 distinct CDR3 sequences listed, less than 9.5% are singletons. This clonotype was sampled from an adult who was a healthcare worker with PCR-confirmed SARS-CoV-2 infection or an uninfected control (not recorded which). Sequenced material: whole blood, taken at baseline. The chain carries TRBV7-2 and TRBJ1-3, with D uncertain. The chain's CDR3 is CASSFSGWSASGNTIYF. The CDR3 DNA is TGTGCCAGCAGCTTTAGCGGCTGGTCAGCCTCTGGAAACACCATATATTTT.